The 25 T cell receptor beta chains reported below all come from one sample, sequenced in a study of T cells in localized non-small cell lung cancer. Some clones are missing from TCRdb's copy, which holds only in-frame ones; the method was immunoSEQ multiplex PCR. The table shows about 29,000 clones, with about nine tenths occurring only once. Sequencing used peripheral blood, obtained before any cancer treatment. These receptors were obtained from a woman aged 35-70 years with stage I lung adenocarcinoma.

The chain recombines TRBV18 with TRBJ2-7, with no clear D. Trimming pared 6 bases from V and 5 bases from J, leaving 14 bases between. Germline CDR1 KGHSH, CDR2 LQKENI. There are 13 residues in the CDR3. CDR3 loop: CASSPRSTDEQYF. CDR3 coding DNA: TGTGCCAGCTCCCCTCGGAGCACCGACGAGCAGTACTTC.

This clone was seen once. The CDR3 coding sequence is TGTGCCAGCAGCCCAAGCAGCATCTCCTACGAGCAGTACTTC. The encoded protein is CASSPSSISYEQYF. The gene calls are TRBV9 and TRBJ2-7, with D uncertain. V gave up 4 bases and J gave up 0 bases, with 11 bases separating them. Germline loops: CDR1 SGDLS, CDR2 YYNGEE. The CDR3 totals 14 residues.

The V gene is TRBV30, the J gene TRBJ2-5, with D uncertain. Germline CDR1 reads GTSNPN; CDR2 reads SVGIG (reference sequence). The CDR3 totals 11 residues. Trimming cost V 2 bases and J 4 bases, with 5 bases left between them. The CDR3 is CAWSSRETQYF. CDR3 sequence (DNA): TGTGCCTGGAGTAGCAGAGAGACCCAGTACTTC.

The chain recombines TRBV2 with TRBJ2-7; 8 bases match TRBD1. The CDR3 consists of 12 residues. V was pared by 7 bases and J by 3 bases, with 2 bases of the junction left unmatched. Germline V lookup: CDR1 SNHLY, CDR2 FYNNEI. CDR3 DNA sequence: TGTGCCAGCATCGGGACAGGCTACGAGCAGTACTTC. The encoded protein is CASIGTGYEQYF.

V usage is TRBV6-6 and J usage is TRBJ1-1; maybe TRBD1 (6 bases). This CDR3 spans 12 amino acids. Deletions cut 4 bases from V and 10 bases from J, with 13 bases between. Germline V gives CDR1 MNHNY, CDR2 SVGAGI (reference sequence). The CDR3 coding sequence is TGTGCCAGCAGTTCCTCAGGGGTGGGAGCTTTCTTT. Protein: CASSSSGVGAFF.

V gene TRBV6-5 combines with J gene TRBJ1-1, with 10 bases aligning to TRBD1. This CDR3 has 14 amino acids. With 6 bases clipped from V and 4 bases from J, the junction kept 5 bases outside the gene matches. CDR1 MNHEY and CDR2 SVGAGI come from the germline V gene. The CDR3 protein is CASRTGTGATEAFF. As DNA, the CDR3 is TGTGCCAGCAGAACCGGGACAGGGGCCACTGAAGCTTTCTTT.

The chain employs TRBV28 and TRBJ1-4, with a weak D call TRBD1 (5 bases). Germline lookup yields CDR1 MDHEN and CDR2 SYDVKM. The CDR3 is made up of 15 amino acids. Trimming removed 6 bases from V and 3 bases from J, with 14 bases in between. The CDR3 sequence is CASSPLLGANEKLFF. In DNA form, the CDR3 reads TGTGCCAGCAGCCCCCTCCTGGGGGCTAATGAAAAACTGTTTTTT.

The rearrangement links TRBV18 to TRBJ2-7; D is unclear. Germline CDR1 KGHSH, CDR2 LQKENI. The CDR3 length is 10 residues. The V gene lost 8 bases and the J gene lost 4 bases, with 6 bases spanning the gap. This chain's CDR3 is CASLRYEQYF. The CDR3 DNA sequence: TGTGCCAGCCTCCGGTACGAGCAGTACTTC.

CDR3 amino acids: CASSQVDSYTEAFF. DNA of the CDR3: TGTGCCAGCAGCCAGGTGGACAGCTACACTGAAGCTTTCTTT. V usage is TRBV14 and J usage is TRBJ1-1, with a tentative D call TRBD1 (6 bases). The CDR3 totals 14 residues. Germline CDR1 reads SGHDN; CDR2 reads FVKESK. Deletions cut 3 bases from V and 3 bases from J, with 11 bases between.

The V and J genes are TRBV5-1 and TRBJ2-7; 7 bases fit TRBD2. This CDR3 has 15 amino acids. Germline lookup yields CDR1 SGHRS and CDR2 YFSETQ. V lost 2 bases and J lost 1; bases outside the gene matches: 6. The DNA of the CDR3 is TGCGCCAGCAGCTTTTCCAGCGGGGCTTCCTACGAGCAGTACTTC. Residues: CASSFSSGASYEQYF. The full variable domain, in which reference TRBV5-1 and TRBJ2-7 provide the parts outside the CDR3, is KAGVTQTPRYLIKTRGQQVTLSCSPISGHRSVSWYQQTPGQGLQFLFEYFSETQRNKGNFPGRFSGRQFSNSRSEMNVSTLELGDSALYLCASSFSSGASYEQYFGPGTRLTVT.

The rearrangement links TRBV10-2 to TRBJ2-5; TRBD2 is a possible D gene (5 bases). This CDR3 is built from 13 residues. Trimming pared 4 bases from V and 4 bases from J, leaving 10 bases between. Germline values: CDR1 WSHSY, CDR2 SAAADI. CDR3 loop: CASSVSGRETQYF. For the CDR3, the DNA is TGCGCCAGCAGTGTTAGTGGGAGAGAGACCCAGTACTTC.

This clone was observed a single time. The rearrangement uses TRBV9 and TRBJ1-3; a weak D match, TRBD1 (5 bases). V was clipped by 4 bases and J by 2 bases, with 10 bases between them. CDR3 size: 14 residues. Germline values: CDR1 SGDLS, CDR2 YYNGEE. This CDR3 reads CASSPRGAGNTIYF. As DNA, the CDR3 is TGTGCCAGCAGCCCGCGAGGGGCTGGAAACACCATATATTTT.

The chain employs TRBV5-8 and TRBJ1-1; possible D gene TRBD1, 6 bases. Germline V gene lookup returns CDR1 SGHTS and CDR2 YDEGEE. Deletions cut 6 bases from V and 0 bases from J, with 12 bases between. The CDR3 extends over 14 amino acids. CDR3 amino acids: CASTEQGMNTEAFF. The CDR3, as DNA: TGTGCCAGCACAGAACAGGGAATGAACACTGAAGCTTTCTTT.

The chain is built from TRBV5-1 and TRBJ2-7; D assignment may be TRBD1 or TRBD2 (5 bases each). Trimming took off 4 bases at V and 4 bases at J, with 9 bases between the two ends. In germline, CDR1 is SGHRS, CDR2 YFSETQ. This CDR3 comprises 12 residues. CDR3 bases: TGCGCCAGCAGCGGGACCGGGTACGAGCAGTACTTC. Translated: CASSGTGYEQYF.

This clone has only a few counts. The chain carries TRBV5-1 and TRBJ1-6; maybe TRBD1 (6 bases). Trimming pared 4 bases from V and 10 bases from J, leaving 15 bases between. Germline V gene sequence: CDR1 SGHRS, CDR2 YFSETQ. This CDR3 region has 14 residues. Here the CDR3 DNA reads TGCGCCAGCAGCAAGGACAGTATTTCCTCACCCCTCCACTTT. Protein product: CASSKDSISSPLHF.

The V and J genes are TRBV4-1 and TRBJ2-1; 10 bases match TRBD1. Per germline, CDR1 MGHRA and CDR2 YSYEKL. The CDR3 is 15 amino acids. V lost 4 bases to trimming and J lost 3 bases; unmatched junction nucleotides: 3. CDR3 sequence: CASSPGQGVYNEQFF. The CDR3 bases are TGCGCCAGCAGCCCAGGACAGGGGGTCTACAATGAGCAGTTCTTC.

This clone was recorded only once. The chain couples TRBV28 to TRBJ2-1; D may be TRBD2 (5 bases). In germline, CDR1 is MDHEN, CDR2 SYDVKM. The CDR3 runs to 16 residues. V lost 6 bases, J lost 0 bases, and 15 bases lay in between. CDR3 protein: CASSPIGVSSYNEQFF. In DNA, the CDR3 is TGTGCCAGCAGCCCTATCGGGGTCAGCTCCTACAATGAGCAGTTCTTC.

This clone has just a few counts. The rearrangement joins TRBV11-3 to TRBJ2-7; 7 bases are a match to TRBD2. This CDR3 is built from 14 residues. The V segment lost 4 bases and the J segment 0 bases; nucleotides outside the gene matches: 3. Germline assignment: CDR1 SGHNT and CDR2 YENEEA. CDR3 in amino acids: CASSSGGSSYEQYF. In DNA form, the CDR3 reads TGTGCCAGCAGCTCCGGCGGGAGCTCCTACGAGCAGTACTTC. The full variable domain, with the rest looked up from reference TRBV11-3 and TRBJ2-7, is EAGVVQSPRYKIIEKKQPVAFWCNPISGHNTLYWYLQNLGQGPELLIRYENEEAVDDSQLPKDRFSAERLKGVDSTLKIQPAELGDSAVYLCASSSGGSSYEQYFGPGTRLTVT.

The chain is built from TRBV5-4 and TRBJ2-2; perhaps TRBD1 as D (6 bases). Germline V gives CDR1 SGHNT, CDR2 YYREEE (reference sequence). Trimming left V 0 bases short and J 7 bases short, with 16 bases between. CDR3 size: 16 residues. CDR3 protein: CASSLARQGLDGELFF. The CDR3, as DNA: TGTGCCAGCAGCTTGGCCAGGCAGGGGCTCGACGGGGAGCTGTTTTTT. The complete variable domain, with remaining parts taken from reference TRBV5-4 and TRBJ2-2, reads ETGVTQSPTHLIKTRGQQVTLRCSSQSGHNTVSWYQQALGQGPQFIFQYYREEENGRGNFPPRFSGLQFPNYSSELNVNALELDDSALYLCASSLARQGLDGELFFGEGSRLTVL.

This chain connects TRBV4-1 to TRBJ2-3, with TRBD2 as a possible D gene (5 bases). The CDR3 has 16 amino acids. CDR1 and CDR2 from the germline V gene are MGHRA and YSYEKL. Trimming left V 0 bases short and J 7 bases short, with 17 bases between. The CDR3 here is CASSQDAAVHTYTQYF. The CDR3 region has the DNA TGCGCCAGCAGCCAAGACGCAGCGGTACATACCTATACGCAGTATTTT.

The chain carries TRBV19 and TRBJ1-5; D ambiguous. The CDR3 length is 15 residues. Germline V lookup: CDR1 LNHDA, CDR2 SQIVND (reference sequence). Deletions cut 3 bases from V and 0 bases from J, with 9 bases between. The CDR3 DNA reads TGTGCCAGTAGTATTACCTCTAATAGCAATCAGCCCCAGCATTTT. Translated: CASSITSNSNQPQHF.

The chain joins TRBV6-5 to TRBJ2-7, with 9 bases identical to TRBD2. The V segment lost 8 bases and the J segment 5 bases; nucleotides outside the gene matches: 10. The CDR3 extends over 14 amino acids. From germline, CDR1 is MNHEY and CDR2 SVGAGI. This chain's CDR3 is CASQAGGFVDEQYF. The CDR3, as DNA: TGTGCCAGCCAAGCGGGAGGCTTCGTCGACGAGCAGTACTTC.

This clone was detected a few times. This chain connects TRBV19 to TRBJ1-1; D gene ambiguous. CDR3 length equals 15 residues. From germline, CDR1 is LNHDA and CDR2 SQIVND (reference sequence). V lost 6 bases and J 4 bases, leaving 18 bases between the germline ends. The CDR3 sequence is CASSWVGVPGTEAFF. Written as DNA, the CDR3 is TGTGCCAGTAGCTGGGTTGGGGTACCGGGCACTGAAGCTTTCTTT.

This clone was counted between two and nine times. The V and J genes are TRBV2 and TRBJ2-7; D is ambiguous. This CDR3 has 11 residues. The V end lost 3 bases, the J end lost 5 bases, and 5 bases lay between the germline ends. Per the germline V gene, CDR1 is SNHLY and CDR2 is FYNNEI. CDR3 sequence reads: CASSDGDEQYF. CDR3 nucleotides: TGTGCCAGCAGTGATGGGGACGAGCAGTACTTC.

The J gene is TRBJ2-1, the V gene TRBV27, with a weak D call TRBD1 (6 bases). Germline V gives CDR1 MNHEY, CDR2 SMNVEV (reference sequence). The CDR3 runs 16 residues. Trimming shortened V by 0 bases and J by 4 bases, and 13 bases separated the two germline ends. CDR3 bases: TGTGCCAGCAGTTTATCGGCAGGGGACATTTACAATGAGCAGTTCTTC. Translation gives CASSLSAGDIYNEQFF.